The sequence of this TCR beta chain was determined in a study of blood T cell repertoires in COVID-19. Overall study context: The origin of the acute and convalescent COVID-19 samples was the United States, Italy and Spain. The cDNA or gDNA used as material had been derived from T cells, B-cell-depleted T cells, or PBMCs.

This clone occurred a few times. The sample carries other DNA sequences with the same CDR3. Per the study methods: By means of reference gene primer amplification, nucleated cell counts were estimated. Sequencing used immunoSEQ multiplex PCR; TCRdb keeps in-frame clones, though not all of them. D and trimming come from the DNA, and the V and J calls and clone size come from that table. The sample lists 200,000 to 300,000 clones; around nine tenths were seen once. The TCR originated in a man aged 35 to 55 who had recovered from COVID-19. The specimen was peripheral blood.

The CDR3 spells CASSLGESSTDTQYF. In DNA form, the CDR3 reads TGTGCCAGCAGCTTAGGGGAGTCTAGCACAGATACGCAGTATTTT. This chain links TRBV7-9 with TRBJ2-3, with D possibly being TRBD2 (5 bases). The germline gives CDR1 SEHNR, CDR2 FQNEAQ (reference sequence). V was trimmed by 1 base and J by 0 bases, leaving 8 bases between them. The CDR3 contains 15 residues.